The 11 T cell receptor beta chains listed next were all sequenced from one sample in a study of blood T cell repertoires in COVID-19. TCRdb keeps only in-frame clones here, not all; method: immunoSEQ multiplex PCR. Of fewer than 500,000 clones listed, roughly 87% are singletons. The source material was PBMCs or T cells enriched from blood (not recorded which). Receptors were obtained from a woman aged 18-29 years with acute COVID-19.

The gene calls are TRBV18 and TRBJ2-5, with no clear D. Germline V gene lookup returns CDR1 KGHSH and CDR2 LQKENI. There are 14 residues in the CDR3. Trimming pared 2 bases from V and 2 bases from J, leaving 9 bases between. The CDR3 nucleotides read TGTGCCAGCTCACCAGGCTCGCCTCAAGAGACCCAGTACTTC. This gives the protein CASSPGSPQETQYF.

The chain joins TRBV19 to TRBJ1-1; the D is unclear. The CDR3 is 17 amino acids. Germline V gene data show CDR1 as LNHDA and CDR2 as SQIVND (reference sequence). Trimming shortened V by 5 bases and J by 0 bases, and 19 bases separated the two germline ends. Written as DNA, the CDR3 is TGTGCCAGTAGTGGTCCGGGTTACACTGCGTTGAACACTGAAGCTTTCTTT. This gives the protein CASSGPGYTALNTEAFF.

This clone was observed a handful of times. The CDR3: CASSYPARVIGYTF. CDR3 in DNA: TGTGCCAGCAGCTACCCGGCCAGGGTGATTGGCTACACCTTC. The chain joins TRBV7-2 to TRBJ1-2, with D perhaps matching TRBD1 (5 bases). Trimming took off 4 bases at V and 7 bases at J, with 16 bases between the two ends. In germline, CDR1 is SGHTA, CDR2 FQGNSA. The CDR3 contains 14 residues.

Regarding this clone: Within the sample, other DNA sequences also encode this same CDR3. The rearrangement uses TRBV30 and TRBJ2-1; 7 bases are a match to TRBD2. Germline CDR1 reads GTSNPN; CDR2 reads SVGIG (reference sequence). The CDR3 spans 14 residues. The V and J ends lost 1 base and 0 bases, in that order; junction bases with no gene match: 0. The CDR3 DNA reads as TGTGCCTGGAGTGGCGGGAGCTCCTACAATGAGCAGTTCTTC. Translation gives CAWSGGSSYNEQFF.

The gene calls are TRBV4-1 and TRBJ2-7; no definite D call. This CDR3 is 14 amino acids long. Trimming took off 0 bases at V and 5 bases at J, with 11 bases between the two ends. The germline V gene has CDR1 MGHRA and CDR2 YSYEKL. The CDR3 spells CASSQDQVSDEQYF. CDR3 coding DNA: TGCGCCAGCAGCCAAGATCAGGTTTCGGACGAGCAGTACTTC.

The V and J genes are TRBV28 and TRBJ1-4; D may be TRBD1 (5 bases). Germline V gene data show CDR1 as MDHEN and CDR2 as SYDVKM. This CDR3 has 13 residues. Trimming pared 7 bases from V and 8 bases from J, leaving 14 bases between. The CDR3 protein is CASIGGLGEKLFF. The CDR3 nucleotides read TGTGCCAGCATCGGGGGATTAGGGGAAAAACTGTTTTTT.

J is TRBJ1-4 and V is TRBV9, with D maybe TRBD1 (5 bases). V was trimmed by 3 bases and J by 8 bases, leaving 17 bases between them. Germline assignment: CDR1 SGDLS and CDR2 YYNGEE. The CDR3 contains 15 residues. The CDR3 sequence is CASSASRGGREKLFF. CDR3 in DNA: TGTGCCAGCAGCGCCTCCCGGGGGGGTCGGGAAAAACTGTTTTTT.

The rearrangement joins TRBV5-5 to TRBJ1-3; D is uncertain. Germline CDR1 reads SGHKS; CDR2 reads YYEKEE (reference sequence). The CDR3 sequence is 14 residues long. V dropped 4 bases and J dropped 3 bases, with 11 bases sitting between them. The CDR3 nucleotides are TGTGCCAGCAGCCAACGGGGAGTTGGAAACACCATATATTTT. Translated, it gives CASSQRGVGNTIYF.

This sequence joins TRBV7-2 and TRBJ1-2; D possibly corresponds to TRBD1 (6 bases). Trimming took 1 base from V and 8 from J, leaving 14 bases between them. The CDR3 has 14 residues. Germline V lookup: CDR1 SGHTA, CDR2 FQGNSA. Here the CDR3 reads CASSLGQVLGGYTF. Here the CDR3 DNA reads TGTGCCAGCAGCTTAGGACAGGTTTTAGGCGGCTACACCTTC.

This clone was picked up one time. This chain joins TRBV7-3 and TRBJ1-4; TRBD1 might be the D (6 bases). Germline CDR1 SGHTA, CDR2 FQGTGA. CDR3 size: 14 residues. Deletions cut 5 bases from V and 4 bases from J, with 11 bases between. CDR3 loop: CASSLDRINEKLFF. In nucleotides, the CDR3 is TGTGCCAGCAGCCTGGACAGAATTAATGAAAAACTGTTTTTT.

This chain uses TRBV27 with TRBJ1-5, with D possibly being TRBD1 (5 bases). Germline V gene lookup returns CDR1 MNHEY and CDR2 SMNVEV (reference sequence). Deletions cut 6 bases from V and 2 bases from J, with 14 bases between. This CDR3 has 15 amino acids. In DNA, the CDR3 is TGTGCCAGCAGAAGAGTCAGGGATGGCAATCAGCCCCAGCATTTT. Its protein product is CASRRVRDGNQPQHF.